This TCR beta chain originates from a study of T cell repertoires in aging, cancer and after chemotherapy. Study in general: Six age groups, ranging from 30 or younger to 70 or older, included the donors. General study results and limits: In healthy donors, age-related TCR diversity loss mainly reflected lost richness.

TRB rearrangements spanning V, D and J were amplified using mixed TRB-A/B primers. TCRdb re-called the multiplex PCR reads with MiXCR, one entry per CDR3 protein. The data contain about 2,900 distinct CDR3 sequences, 25% to 35% of them seen just once; the ten biggest clones take up roughly two thirds. Peripheral blood genomic DNA, not sorted cells or RNA, was the template. In its sample, this clonotype was seen a few times. Its target is unknown. V shed 6 bases and J shed 10 bases, with 22 bases lying between them. This CDR3 comprises 15 residues. Germline V lookup: CDR1 MNHEY, CDR2 SVGAGI. The material sequenced was blood. The chain has TRBV6-5 and TRBJ2-1; tentatively, D is TRBD2 (6 bases). The sequence was obtained from a human donor with a solid tumor. The CDR3 region is CASSPPGSRTKEQFF. The CDR3 DNA reads as TGTGCCAGCAGCCCCCCCGGGAGCCGGACTAAGGAGCAGTTCTTC.